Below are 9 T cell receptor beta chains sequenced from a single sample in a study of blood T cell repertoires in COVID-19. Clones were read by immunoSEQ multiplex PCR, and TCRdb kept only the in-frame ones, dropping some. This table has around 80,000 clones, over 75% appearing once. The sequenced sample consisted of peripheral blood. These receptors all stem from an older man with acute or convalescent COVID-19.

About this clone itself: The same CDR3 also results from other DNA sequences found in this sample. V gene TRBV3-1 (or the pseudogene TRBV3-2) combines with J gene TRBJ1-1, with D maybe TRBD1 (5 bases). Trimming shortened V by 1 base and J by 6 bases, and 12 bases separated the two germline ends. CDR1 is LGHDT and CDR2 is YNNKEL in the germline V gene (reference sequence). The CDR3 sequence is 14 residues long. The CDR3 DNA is TGTGCCAGCAGCCAAGTTAAGGGAGGGGCTGAAGCTTTCTTT. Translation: CASSQVKGGAEAFF.

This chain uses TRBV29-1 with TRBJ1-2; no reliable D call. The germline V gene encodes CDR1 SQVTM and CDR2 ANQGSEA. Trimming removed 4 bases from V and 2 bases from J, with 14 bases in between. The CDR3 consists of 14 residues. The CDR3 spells CSVVSLSGNYGYTF. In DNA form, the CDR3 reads TGCAGCGTTGTTTCCCTGTCGGGGAACTATGGCTACACCTTC.

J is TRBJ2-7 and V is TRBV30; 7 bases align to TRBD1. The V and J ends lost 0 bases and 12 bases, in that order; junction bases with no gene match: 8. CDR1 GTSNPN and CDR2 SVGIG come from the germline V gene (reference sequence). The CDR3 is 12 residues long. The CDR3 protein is CAWSVMRGGAYF. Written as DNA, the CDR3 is TGTGCCTGGAGTGTAATGAGAGGGGGCGCGTACTTC.

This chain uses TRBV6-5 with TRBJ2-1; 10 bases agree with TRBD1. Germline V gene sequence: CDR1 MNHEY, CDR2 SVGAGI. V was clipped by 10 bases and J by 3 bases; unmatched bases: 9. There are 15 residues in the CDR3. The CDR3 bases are TGTGCCACCGACAGGGGGCGGTTTAACTACAATGAGCAGTTCTTC. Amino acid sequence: CATDRGRFNYNEQFF.

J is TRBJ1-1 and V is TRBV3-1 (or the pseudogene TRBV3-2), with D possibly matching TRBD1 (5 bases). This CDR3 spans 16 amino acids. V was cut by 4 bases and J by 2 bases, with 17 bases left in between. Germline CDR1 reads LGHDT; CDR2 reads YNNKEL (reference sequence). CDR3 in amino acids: CASSPGSGESNTEAFF. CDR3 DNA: TGTGCCAGCAGCCCTGGATCGGGGGAATCAAACACTGAAGCTTTCTTT.

CDR3 loop: CASSSRRESSYNSPLHF. The CDR3 DNA is TGTGCCAGCAGCTCCCGACGGGAAAGCTCCTATAATTCACCCCTCCACTTT. The chain combines TRBV11-2 with TRBJ1-6; D is ambiguous. This CDR3 has 17 amino acids. CDR1 and CDR2 (germline): SGHAT, FQNNGV. The V end was cut by 4 bases, the J end by 0 bases, with 13 bases between.

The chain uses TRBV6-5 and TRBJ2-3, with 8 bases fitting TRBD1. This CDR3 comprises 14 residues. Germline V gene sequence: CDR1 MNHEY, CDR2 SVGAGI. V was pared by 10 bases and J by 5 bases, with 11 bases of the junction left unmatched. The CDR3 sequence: CATTGQGAGDTQYF. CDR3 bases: TGTGCCACCACGGGGCAGGGGGCGGGAGATACGCAGTATTTT.

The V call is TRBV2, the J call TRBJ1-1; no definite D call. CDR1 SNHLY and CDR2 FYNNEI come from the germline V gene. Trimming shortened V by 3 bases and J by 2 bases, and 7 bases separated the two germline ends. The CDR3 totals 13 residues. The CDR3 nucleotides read TGTGCCAGCAGTGACGAGGCCAACACTGAAGCTTTCTTT. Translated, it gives CASSDEANTEAFF. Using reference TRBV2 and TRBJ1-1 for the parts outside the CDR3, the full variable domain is EPEVTQTPSHQVTQMGQEVILRCVPISNHLYFYWYRQILGQKVEFLVSFYNNEISEKSEIFDDQFSVERPDGSNFTLKIRSTKLEDSAMYFCASSDEANTEAFFGQGTRLTVV.

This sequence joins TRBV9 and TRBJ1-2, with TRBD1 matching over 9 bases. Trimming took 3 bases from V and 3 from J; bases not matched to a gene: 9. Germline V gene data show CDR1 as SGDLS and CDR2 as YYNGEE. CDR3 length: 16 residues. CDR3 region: CASSAQTGGVDYGYTF. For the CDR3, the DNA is TGTGCCAGCAGCGCACAAACAGGGGGCGTGGACTATGGCTACACCTTC. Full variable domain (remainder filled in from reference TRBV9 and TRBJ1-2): DSGVTQTPKHLITATGQRVTLRCSPRSGDLSVYWYQQSLDQGLQFLIQYYNGEERAKGNILERFSAQQFPDLHSELNLSSLELGDSALYFCASSAQTGGVDYGYTFGSGTRLTVV.